Below, 21 T cell receptor beta chains from the same sample are listed, as sequenced in a study of CD8+CD57+ T cells in acquired aplastic anemia. Profiles of TCR beta VDJ and CDR3 were generated from a genomic DNA template. TCRdb analysed the reads with MiXCR anew, one entry per CDR3 protein. This repertoire shows fewer than 200,000 distinct CDR3 sequences, roughly two thirds found once; its top ten account for 35% to 60%. The sequenced patients had an expansion of CD8+CD57+ cells seen by flow cytometry. What was sequenced was sorted CD4+, CD8+, or CD8+CD57+ T cells (not recorded which) from PBMCs. The receptors shown here come from a human donor with aplastic anemia.

The chain carries TRBV10-3 and TRBJ1-2, with D maybe TRBD1 (5 bases). V was cut by 3 bases and J by 4 bases, with 21 bases left in between. Germline CDR1 and CDR2: ENHRY and SYGVKD. This CDR3 comprises 17 residues. CDR3 sequence: CAISELDPILGGYGYTF. The CDR3 DNA sequence: TGTGCCATCAGTGAACTAGACCCGATCTTGGGGGGCTATGGCTACACCTTC.

The rearrangement joins TRBV19 to TRBJ2-5; no clear D gene. The germline gives CDR1 LNHDA, CDR2 SQIVND (reference sequence). V was trimmed by 3 bases and J by 4 bases, leaving 9 bases between them. There are 13 residues in the CDR3. The CDR3 here is CASSIGIIETQYF. The CDR3 bases are TGTGCCAGTAGTATCGGTATCATAGAGACCCAGTACTTC.

This chain joins TRBV5-1 and TRBJ1-2; maybe TRBD1 (6 bases). Per germline, CDR1 SGHRS and CDR2 YFSETQ. The CDR3 extends over 13 amino acids. Deletions cut 4 bases from V and 3 bases from J, with 10 bases between. CDR3 bases: TGCGCCAGCAGCGCCGAGGGGGACTATGGCTACACCTTC. Translation: CASSAEGDYGYTF.

This rearrangement joins TRBV2 to TRBJ1-2; unclear D gene. The V end was cut by 6 bases, the J end by 3 bases, with 11 bases between. The CDR3 extends over 13 amino acids. From germline, CDR1 is SNHLY and CDR2 FYNNEI. The CDR3 reads CASRERHYYGYTF. The CDR3 DNA reads as TGTGCCAGCAGAGAAAGGCATTACTATGGCTACACCTTC.

V and J are TRBV2 and TRBJ2-7; no clear D gene. V lost 7 bases and J lost 5, with 18 bases in between. Germline CDR1 reads SNHLY; CDR2 reads FYNNEI. The CDR3 runs to 14 residues. The CDR3 sequence is CASTIIAVVDEQYF. CDR3 bases: TGTGCCAGCACTATAATTGCGGTGGTGGACGAGCAGTACTTC.

This chain links TRBV15 with TRBJ1-6; D call uncertain. This CDR3 contains 18 residues. V dropped 0 bases and J dropped 7 bases, with 19 bases sitting between them. Germline lookup yields CDR1 LNHNV and CDR2 YYDKDF (reference sequence). CDR3 sequence: CATSRDGTPETDNSPLHF. The CDR3 DNA sequence: TGTGCCACCAGCAGAGATGGAACCCCGGAGACTGACAATTCACCCCTCCACTTT.

This clonotype was counted between two and nine times. The chain links TRBV6-5 to TRBJ1-1; D uncertain. The CDR3 totals 12 residues. The germline V gene encodes CDR1 MNHEY and CDR2 SVGAGI. Trimming stripped 10 bases from V and 4 bases from J, with 13 bases between. CDR3 sequence (DNA): TGTGCCACCAAGGCAACGTCCACTGAAGCTTTCTTT. Its translation: CATKATSTEAFF.

This sequence joins TRBV19 and TRBJ1-6, with TRBD1 matching over 7 bases. The CDR3 consists of 15 residues. After removal of 5 bases from V and 7 bases from J, the junction contained 8 bases not matched to a gene. Germline V gives CDR1 LNHDA, CDR2 SQIVND (reference sequence). The CDR3 protein is CASSGRDRPNSPLHF. The DNA for the CDR3 is TGTGCCAGTAGTGGGCGGGACAGACCGAATTCACCCCTCCACTTT.

This clonotype was counted a single time. The V and J genes are TRBV11-3 and TRBJ2-3, with D unresolved. Germline V CDR1 and CDR2: SGHNT, YENEEA. Deletions cut 1 base from V and 4 bases from J, with 12 bases between. CDR3 length: 15 amino acids. CDR3 sequence: CASSLGSIGADTQYF. CDR3 nucleotides: TGTGCCAGCAGCTTAGGGAGTATCGGCGCAGATACGCAGTATTTT.

For this clonotype: One junction end disagrees with the germline gene, perhaps due to a read error. The chain combines TRBV5-1 with TRBJ2-7; TRBD2 agrees at 9 bases. Germline assignment: CDR1 SGHRS and CDR2 YFSETQ. This CDR3 is built from 16 residues. CDR3 sequence: CASSPAGLAGTGEQYF. DNA of the CDR3: TGTGCCAGCAGCCCGGCGGGGCTAGCGGGGACTGGGGAGCAGTACTTC.

The chain has TRBV5-1 and TRBJ1-5, with TRBD1 as a possible D gene (6 bases). Germline V gives CDR1 SGHRS, CDR2 YFSETQ. The V end lost 7 bases, the J end lost 7 bases, and 15 bases lay between the germline ends. The CDR3 totals 13 residues. As DNA, the CDR3 is TGCGCCAGCGCAGGGGAAATCGGCCAGCCCCAGCATTTT. Its translation is CASAGEIGQPQHF. Full variable domain (missing parts from reference TRBV5-1 and TRBJ1-5): KAGVTQTPRYLIKTRGQQVTLSCSPISGHRSVSWYQQTPGQGLQFLFEYFSETQRNKGNFPGRFSGRQFSNSRSEMNVSTLELGDSALYLCASAGEIGQPQHFGDGTRLSIL.

The V and J genes are TRBV27 and TRBJ2-7; possible D gene TRBD1, 6 bases. Germline loops: CDR1 MNHEY, CDR2 SMNVEV (reference sequence). This CDR3 has 15 residues. V gave up 5 bases and J gave up 1 base, with 15 bases separating them. The CDR3 DNA reads TGTGCCAGCAGTCCCCGGACAGAAACATCCTACGAGCAGTACTTC. The encoded protein is CASSPRTETSYEQYF.

The chain combines TRBV6-2 or TRBV6-3 with TRBJ2-3; D is possibly TRBD1 or TRBD2 (6 bases each). In germline, CDR1 is MNHEY, CDR2 SVGEGT. The V end lost 10 bases, the J end lost 8 bases, and 19 bases lay between the germline ends. This CDR3 has 13 amino acids. CDR3 nucleotide sequence: TGTGCCACCACGCCTGGGGGGCCAGGTACGCAGTATTTT. The encoded protein is CATTPGGPGTQYF.

The chain couples TRBV2 to TRBJ2-6; tentative D call: TRBD2 (6 bases). Deletions cut 3 bases from V and 0 bases from J, with 9 bases between. The CDR3 is 16 residues long. Germline lookup yields CDR1 SNHLY and CDR2 FYNNEI. CDR3 bases: TGTGCCAGCAGTGACATCGGGAGCTCTGGGGCCAACGTCCTGACTTTC. Protein: CASSDIGSSGANVLTF.

The V and J genes are TRBV5-1 and TRBJ1-1; TRBD1 agrees at 7 bases. From germline, CDR1 is SGHRS and CDR2 YFSETQ. The V segment lost 1 base and the J segment 1 base; nucleotides outside the gene matches: 4. CDR3 size: 15 residues. The CDR3 sequence: CASSLWGQPNTEAFF. The CDR3, as DNA: TGCGCCAGCAGCTTGTGGGGACAGCCGAACACTGAAGCTTTCTTT.

CDR3 sequence: CASSLKTGGNTGELFF. The CDR3 bases are TGCGCCAGCAGCTTGAAGACAGGGGGTAATACCGGGGAGCTGTTTTTT. The chain carries TRBV5-1 and TRBJ2-2, with TRBD1 matching over 9 bases. The CDR3 spans 16 residues. The V and J ends lost 1 base and 5 bases, in that order; junction bases with no gene match: 6. CDR1 and CDR2 from the germline V gene are SGHRS and YFSETQ.

This clonotype was counted only a few times. The chain combines TRBV20-1 with TRBJ2-5; D remains ambiguous. This CDR3 contains 13 residues. Trimming left V 6 bases short and J 5 bases short, with 16 bases between. Germline V gene lookup returns CDR1 DFQATT and CDR2 SNEGSKA (reference sequence). The CDR3 is CSANIGQLETQYF. CDR3 nucleotides: TGCAGTGCAAATATCGGGCAGTTGGAGACCCAGTACTTC.

The CDR3 DNA follows: TGTGCCAGCGGAGCCTCGGGGGCGCACGAGACCCAGTACTTC. It is translated as CASGASGAHETQYF. The rearrangement uses TRBV7-3 and TRBJ2-5, with D perhaps given as TRBD1 or TRBD2 (6 bases each). CDR1 is SGHTA, CDR2 FQGTGA, per germline. The CDR3 consists of 14 residues. The ends were cut back, 8 bases at V and 5 bases at J, with 18 bases in the middle.

DNA of the CDR3: TGTGCCAGCAGCTTTTTTCAGGGAGAGACCCAGTACTTC. Its translation: CASSFFQGETQYF. The chain links TRBV11-2 to TRBJ2-5, with D tentatively TRBD1 (5 bases). Trimming stripped 3 bases from V and 4 bases from J, with 9 bases between. Germline-derived CDR1 and CDR2 are SGHAT and FQNNGV. The CDR3 length is 13 residues.

V usage is TRBV15 and J usage is TRBJ1-2; D perhaps matches TRBD1 (5 bases). The germline V and J ends were trimmed by 6 bases and 4 bases, with 12 bases remaining between them. CDR3 length equals 13 residues. The germline gives CDR1 LNHNV, CDR2 YYDKDF (reference sequence). CDR3 sequence: CATRGVTPYGYTF. In DNA form, the CDR3 reads TGTGCCACCAGAGGGGTAACCCCCTATGGCTACACCTTC.

J is TRBJ2-3 and V is TRBV7-8; 9 nucleotides align to TRBD1. J lost 4 bases, V lost 5 bases, and 4 bases had no gene match. CDR3 size: 14 residues. The germline V gene has CDR1 SGHVS and CDR2 FQNEAQ. Written as DNA, the CDR3 is TGTGCCAGCAGCGCAACAGGGGGCGCAGATACGCAGTATTTT. Residues: CASSATGGADTQYF.